This paragraph covers one T cell receptor beta chain sequence. The data originate from a study of blood T cell repertoires in COVID-19. The V gene's germline CDR1 is MNHEY and CDR2 SVGAGI. The CDR3 sequence is 15 residues long. After removal of 5 bases from V and 6 bases from J, the junction contained 5 bases not matched to a gene. Clones were sequenced by immunoSEQ multiplex PCR, and TCRdb holds only the in-frame ones, with some missing. The table lists tens of thousands of clones, approximately 83% of them singletons. The chain employs TRBV6-5 and TRBJ1-6, with TRBD1 identical over 9 bases. The source is a man between 35 and 55 years old with COVID-19, enrolled during active disease. The sequencing input was peripheral blood. This chain's CDR3 is CASSRTGQGNSPLHF. In nucleotides, the CDR3 is TGTGCCAGCAGTCGAACGGGACAGGGTAATTCACCCCTCCACTTT.